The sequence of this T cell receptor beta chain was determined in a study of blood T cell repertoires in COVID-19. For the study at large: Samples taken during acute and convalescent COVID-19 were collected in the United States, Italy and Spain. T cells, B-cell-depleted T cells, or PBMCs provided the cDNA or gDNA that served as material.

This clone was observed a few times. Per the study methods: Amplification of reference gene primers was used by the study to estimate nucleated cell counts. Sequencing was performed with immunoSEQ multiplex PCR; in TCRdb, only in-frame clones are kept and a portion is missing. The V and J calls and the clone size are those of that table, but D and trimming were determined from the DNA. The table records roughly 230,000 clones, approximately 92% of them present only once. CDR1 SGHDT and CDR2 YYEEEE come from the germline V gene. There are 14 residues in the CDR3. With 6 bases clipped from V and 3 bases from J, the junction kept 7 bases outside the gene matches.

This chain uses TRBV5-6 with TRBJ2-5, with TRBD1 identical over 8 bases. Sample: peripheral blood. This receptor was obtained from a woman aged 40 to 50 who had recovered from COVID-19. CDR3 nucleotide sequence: TGTGCCAGCACCCCAGGGGGCGGGGAAGAGACCCAGTACTTC. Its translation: CASTPGGGEETQYF.